This T cell receptor beta chain stems from a study of T cells after yellow fever vaccination (dated by TCRdb to the late 2010s). In terms of the full investigation: The SMART-Seq v4 Ultra Low Input RNA kit was used to prepare libraries from fractions with low cell numbers. The cohort comprised two healthy male donors, one aged 18 to 29 and one aged 30 to 39 years. Bulk TCR alpha and beta repertoires were sequenced longitudinally to track T-cell clones before and after primary and booster YFV17D yellow fever vaccination. Bulk PBMC replicates and cell subsets were isolated from blood drawn at multiple timepoints before and after both primary and secondary immunization. Points the paper makes about the study in general: A small fraction of clonotypes appeared in both the CD4 and CD8 compartments, likely as a result of convergent recombination. Most clones expanded after primary vaccination (96% of CD4 and about 85% of CD8) were re-detected after the booster, suggesting that broad memory maintenance occurred. Computational filtering was needed because FACS-sorted repertoires could contain abundant contaminating clonotypes from the bulk population. Compared with the primary T-cell response, the secondary T-cell response was faster but weaker, reaching its peak on day 5 rather than on day 15. Only a couple of donors were included in the study, so the extent to which the findings can be generalized is limited.

This clonotype occurred a few times. Its antigen specificity is not known. Base qualities are not at hand, and no much larger clone is one base apart. Sample treatment or condition, as interpreted from the label and publication: live attenuated yellow fever vaccine strain. A standard Ficoll-Paque protocol was used to isolate PBMCs from peripheral blood. Dynabeads CD4 and CD8 positive selection kits were used to isolate CD4 and CD8 T-cell fractions. TriZol was used to extract RNA from bulk PBMCs, CD4 and CD8 fractions, and dextramer-positive and dextramer-negative fractions. V sheds 4 bases and J sheds 4 bases, leaving 11 bases between their ends. The germline V gene gives CDR1 as SQVTM and CDR2 as ANQGSEA. Taken from cysteine to phenylalanine, the CDR3 has 13 residues. Only the CDR3 DNA stays, 39 bases, in frame from base 1. TCR cDNA was synthesized by 5'RACE template switching, through which a universal primer site and unique molecular identifiers were introduced. cDNA synthesis was primed from both the TCR alpha and TCR beta constant segments. Two PCR steps were used to amplify libraries, with sample barcodes and sequencing adapters being added in the second step. Sequencing of the libraries was done on either Illumina HiSeq 2500 (2x100 bp) or NovaSeq (2x150 bp). The authors' analysis ran thus. Demultiplexing of reads and collapsing into UMI consensus sequences were performed with MIGEC, and V(D)J alignment was carried out with MiXCR. Using edgeR on replicate PBMC samples, clonotypes were called vaccine-responding if FDR was below 0.01 and the log2 fold change was above 5 up to day 15. Each bulk clonotype was labeled CD4 or CD8 based on which sequenced repertoire, CD4 or CD8, contained the clonotype at higher abundance. TCRdb applied fastp at Q25 and MiXCR to the public reads, then kept only in-frame beta chains. Every entry covers one CDR3 protein and lists the most common genes and DNA from its rows. The V and J calls come from TCRdb's annotation, not from the publication. The sample table shows approximately 250,000 distinct CDR3 sequences, and around 6.7% are seen once. The top ten hold approximately 1.1% of the sample.

The sequence was obtained from a man younger than 45 who received the YFV17D yellow fever vaccine. The chain joins TRBV29-1 to TRBJ2-1, with no confident D gene call. Specimen: CD4+ T cells sorted from PBMCs, collected on the day of the yellow fever booster vaccination. The nucleotide sequence is given as TGCAGCGTTGGGCACTCTGCTTACAATGAGCAGTTCTTC. Translated, this gives CSVGHSAYNEQFF.